This T cell receptor (beta chain) was captured in a study of shared clonotypes between healthy human individuals. Investigators spread the genomic DNA of each subset evenly over several immunoSEQ plates. Authors' data handling: ImmunoSEQ output held junction-only sequences without quality scores, so filtering differed. The protocol was immunoSEQ multiplex PCR, while the TCRdb copy is restricted to in-frame clones and leaves out a portion. The DNA gave D and trimming, while V, J and clone size come from that table. The data contain 600,000 to 750,000 clones, roughly 88% of them singletons. The CDR3 has 14 residues. Germline-derived CDR1 and CDR2 are SGHTA and FQGTGA. V lost 5 bases and J lost 5, with 15 bases in between. The donors, all of them Caucasian adults, lived in Nashville, Tennessee.

V and J are TRBV7-3 and TRBJ1-1; a possible D gene is TRBD1 (6 bases). The specimen sequenced was memory CD8+ T cells from PBMCs. Subset described: CD45RO+ cells pooled with CCR7-negative TemRA cells. This clonotype was sampled from a man younger than 35 in good health. Some clones in this sample may be carry-over from other donors' samples. CDR3 sequence reads: CASSLYRDGTEAFF. The CDR3 DNA reads as TGTGCCAGCAGCCTCTACAGGGACGGAACTGAAGCTTTCTTT.